This T cell receptor (beta chain) was observed in a study of shared clonotypes between healthy human individuals. For the study at large: Participating donors consisted of two women and a few men aged 18 to 49. General study points: Only blood underwent sampling, and tissue repertoires likely differ.

In the study's own analysis: ImmunoSEQ gave junction-only sequences without quality scores, so filtering differed. Repertoires were generated with immunoSEQ multiplex PCR, while TCRdb's copy carries only in-frame clones and drops some. V and J calls and clone size come straight from that table; D and trimming were deduced from the DNA. The sample includes around 2,000,000 clones, less than 95% of them seen just once. Cells designated naive CD8 were CD45RO-negative and were positively selected for CCR7, with terminally differentiated effector memory CD45RA+ cells excluded. A note on this clone: What it binds is unknown.

This CDR3 has 15 amino acids. Losses at the gene ends were 4 bases for V and 10 bases for J; bases not matched to a gene: 9. The germline V gene encodes CDR1 SGHDN and CDR2 FVKESK. Sequenced material: naive CD8+ T cells sorted from blood. This receptor was identified in a man between 18 and 35 years old in good health. The rearrangement uses TRBV14 and TRBJ2-1; 11 bases agree with TRBD1. The DNA of the CDR3 is TGTGCCAGCAGCCTCGGACAGGGGGCAATTGAAGAGCAGTTCTTC. Its protein is CASSLGQGAIEEQFF.